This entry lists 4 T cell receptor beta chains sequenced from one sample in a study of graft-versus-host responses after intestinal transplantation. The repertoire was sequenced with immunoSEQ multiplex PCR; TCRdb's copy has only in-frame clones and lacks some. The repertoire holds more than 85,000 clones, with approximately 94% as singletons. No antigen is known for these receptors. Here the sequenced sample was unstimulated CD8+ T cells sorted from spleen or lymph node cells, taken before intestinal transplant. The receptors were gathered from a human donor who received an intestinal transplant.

CDR3 sequence (DNA): TGCAGCGTACAATGGACAGGGATACCGATCTCTGGGGCCAACGTCCTGACTTTC. This translates into CSVQWTGIPISGANVLTF. V and J are TRBV29-1 and TRBJ2-6, with 8 bases lining up with TRBD1. The CDR3 length is 18 residues. The ends lost 6 bases at V and 0 bases at J; junction bases unmatched: 13. From germline, CDR1 is SQVTM and CDR2 ANQGSEA. Full variable domain (rest looked up from reference TRBV29-1 and TRBJ2-6): SAVISQKPSRDICQRGTSLTIQCQVDSQVTMMFWYRQQPGQSLTLIATANQGSEATYESGFVIDKFPISRPNLTFSTLTVSNMSPEDSSIYLCSVQWTGIPISGANVLTFGAGSRLTVL.

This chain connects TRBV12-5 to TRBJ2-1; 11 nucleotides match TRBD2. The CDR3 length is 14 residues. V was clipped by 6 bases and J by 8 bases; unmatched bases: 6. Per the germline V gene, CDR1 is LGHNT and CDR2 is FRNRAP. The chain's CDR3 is CASGFGTSGDEQFF. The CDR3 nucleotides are TGTGCTAGTGGATTCGGGACTAGCGGCGATGAGCAGTTCTTC.

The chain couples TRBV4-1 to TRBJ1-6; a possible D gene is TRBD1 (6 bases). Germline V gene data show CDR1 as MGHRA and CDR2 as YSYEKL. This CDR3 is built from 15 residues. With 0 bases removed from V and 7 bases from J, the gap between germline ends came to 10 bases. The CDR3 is CASSQDPGQNSPLHF. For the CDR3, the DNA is TGCGCCAGCAGCCAAGATCCGGGACAAAATTCACCCCTCCACTTT.

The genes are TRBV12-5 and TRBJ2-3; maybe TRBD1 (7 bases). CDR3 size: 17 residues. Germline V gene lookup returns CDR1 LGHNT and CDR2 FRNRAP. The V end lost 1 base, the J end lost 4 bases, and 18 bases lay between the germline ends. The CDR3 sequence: CASGLASQGGGADTQYF. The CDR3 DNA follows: TGTGCTAGTGGTTTGGCCTCCCAGGGGGGCGGGGCAGATACGCAGTATTTT. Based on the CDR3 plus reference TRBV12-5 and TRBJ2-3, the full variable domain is DARVTQTPRHKVTEMGQEVTMRCQPILGHNTVFWYRQTMMQGLELLAYFRNRAPLDDSGMPKDRFSAEMPDATLATLKIQPSEPRDSAVYFCASGLASQGGGADTQYFGPGTRLTVL.